These 19 T cell receptor beta chains share one sample of origin, sequenced in a study of long-term antiretroviral therapy in people with HIV (dated by TCRdb to the early 2020s). Sequencing of the TRB variable region was done with the immunoSEQ hsTCRB v3.0 assay at survey level resolution. The immuneACCESS repertoire file appears here via TCRdb, limited to in-frame rearrangements. These files lack a portion of the clones; in checked studies, under half of the deficit traces to unresolved V genes, and the cause of the others is not known. This sample lists about 40,000 clones; around 85% were detected once. The ten largest make up 4.5% to 7% of the sample. The source material was unsorted PBMCs, sampled 3.1 years after starting antiretroviral therapy. These receptor sequences come from a woman aged 45 to 65 with HIV.

This clone appeared a single time. The rearrangement uses TRBV7-3 and TRBJ2-2; 9 nucleotides match TRBD1. The ends lost 5 bases at V and 5 bases at J; junction bases unmatched: 6. The germline V gene has CDR1 SGHTA and CDR2 FQGTGA. The CDR3 loop spans 15 amino acids. DNA of the CDR3: TGTGCCAGCAGCCCGGGACAGGGAGGTACCGGGGAGCTGTTTTTT. It translates to CASSPGQGGTGELFF.

Comment on this clone: At one end, the junction sequence differs from germline, possibly due to a read error. In the same sample, other DNA sequences code for this CDR3. V is TRBV6-6 and J is TRBJ2-7, with TRBD2 as a possible D gene (5 bases). Germline values: CDR1 MNHNY, CDR2 SVGAGI (reference sequence). This CDR3 spans 14 amino acids. The CDR3 nucleotides read TGTGCCAGCAGTTACTCAACTGACTGGACTTACTATCCCTTC. Translation: CASSYSTDWTYYPF.

This clone was seen just once. J is TRBJ2-3 and V is TRBV7-3; 10 bases match TRBD2. V dropped 5 bases and J dropped 6; count of bases not matched to a gene: 8. The CDR3 length is 15 residues. CDR1 and CDR2 from the germline V gene are SGHTA and FQGTGA. The CDR3 DNA reads as TGTGCCAGCAGCGTCACCGGGACTAGCGTGGATACGCAGTATTTT. Its protein product is CASSVTGTSVDTQYF. Looking up the rest from reference TRBV7-3 and TRBJ2-3 gives the full variable domain: GAGVSQTPSNKVTEKGKYVELRCDPISGHTALYWYRQSLGQGPEFLIYFQGTGAADDSGLPNDRFFAVRPEGSVSTLKIQRTERGDSAVYLCASSVTGTSVDTQYFGPGTRLTVL.

V gene TRBV7-2 combines with J gene TRBJ2-7, with D perhaps TRBD1 (6 bases). V lost 5 bases and J lost 3, with 17 bases in between. Germline CDR1 SGHTA, CDR2 FQGNSA. CDR3 length: 15 residues. CDR3 DNA: TGTGCCAGCAGCCGCGACAGGTCCGAAATCTACGAGCAGTACTTC. This sequence encodes CASSRDRSEIYEQYF.

V is TRBV5-5 and J is TRBJ2-7; 9 nucleotides line up with TRBD1. CDR3 length: 16 residues. The V gene's germline CDR1 is SGHKS and CDR2 YYEKEE (reference sequence). V shed 0 bases, J shed 2 bases, and the junction held 6 bases outside the gene matches. CDR3 nucleotides: TGTGCCAGCAGCTTGGCCAACAGGGGGCTAGCCTACGAGCAGTACTTC. The encoded protein is CASSLANRGLAYEQYF.

V and J are TRBV6-5 and TRBJ1-6; D gene uncertain. Trimming removed 2 bases from V and 8 bases from J, with 13 bases in between. The CDR3 consists of 15 residues. CDR1 is MNHEY and CDR2 is SVGAGI in the germline V gene. Here the CDR3 reads CASSYQSSEDSPLHF. The CDR3 region has the DNA TGTGCCAGCAGTTACCAAAGCTCTGAAGATTCACCCCTCCACTTT.

This clone has just one count. The chain has TRBV5-1 and TRBJ2-2; tentatively, D is TRBD1 (6 bases). V was trimmed by 0 bases and J by 5 bases, leaving 14 bases between them. The CDR3 length is 16 residues. Germline CDR1 reads SGHRS; CDR2 reads YFSETQ. The CDR3: CASSLARTAETGELFF. CDR3 sequence (DNA): TGCGCCAGCAGCTTGGCCAGGACAGCGGAGACCGGGGAGCTGTTTTTT.

The chain combines TRBV5-1 with TRBJ1-2; D remains ambiguous. CDR3 length: 13 amino acids. CDR1 SGHRS and CDR2 YFSETQ come from the germline V gene. The V end lost 0 bases, the J end lost 4 bases, and 7 bases lay between the germline ends. CDR3 protein: CASSLGASYGYTF. CDR3 nucleotides: TGCGCCAGCAGCTTGGGGGCCAGCTATGGCTACACCTTC.

This chain joins TRBV5-1 and TRBJ2-5; 9 bases match TRBD2. The germline V gene encodes CDR1 SGHRS and CDR2 YFSETQ. The V gene end was trimmed by 1 base and the J gene end by 4 bases; junction bases not matched to a gene: 2. The CDR3 sequence is 14 residues long. The CDR3 loop is CASSLRTSVETQYF. Written as DNA, the CDR3 is TGCGCCAGCAGCTTGAGGACTAGCGTAGAGACCCAGTACTTC.

The chain employs TRBV10-3 and TRBJ2-3; 7 nucleotides agree with TRBD2. The ends lost 8 bases at V and 1 base at J; junction bases unmatched: 6. The CDR3 loop spans 14 amino acids. Per germline, CDR1 ENHRY and CDR2 SYGVKD. DNA of the CDR3: TGTGCCATCGGCGGGGGAGGGGGCACAGATACGCAGTATTTT. Amino acid sequence: CAIGGGGGTDTQYF.

The chain recombines TRBV11-2 with TRBJ1-1; D remains ambiguous. Germline V gene sequence: CDR1 SGHAT, CDR2 FQNNGV. This CDR3 is 14 amino acids long. V lost 5 bases and J 1 base, leaving 11 bases between the germline ends. The CDR3 region is CASSPTRSNTEAFF. The DNA for the CDR3 is TGTGCCAGCAGCCCTACCCGGTCGAACACTGAAGCTTTCTTT.

This chain joins TRBV13 and TRBJ1-1; D remains unclear. V was trimmed by 6 bases and J by 0 bases, leaving 14 bases between them. Germline V gene sequence: CDR1 PRHDT, CDR2 FYEKMQ (reference sequence). The CDR3 loop spans 15 amino acids. The CDR3, as DNA: TGTGCCAGCAGTCCCCCTGAGTTTATGAACACTGAAGCTTTCTTT. Translation: CASSPPEFMNTEAFF.

The chain combines TRBV2 with TRBJ1-5; D unclear. CDR1 is SNHLY, CDR2 FYNNEI, per germline. The CDR3 covers 14 residues. Trimming removed 3 bases at V and 6 bases at J, with 12 bases between. The CDR3 reads CASSEVGSGQPQHF. CDR3 sequence (DNA): TGTGCCAGCAGTGAGGTGGGGTCGGGTCAGCCCCAGCATTTT.

The chain has TRBV19 and TRBJ2-6; D not resolved. Germline assignment: CDR1 LNHDA and CDR2 SQIVND (reference sequence). The CDR3 sequence is 16 residues long. Trimming shortened V by 7 bases and J by 0 bases, and 13 bases separated the two germline ends. The CDR3, as DNA: TGTGCCAGTACCACCGGACGACGCTCTGGGGCCAACGTCCTGACTTTC. Its translation: CASTTGRRSGANVLTF.

The chain recombines TRBV19 with TRBJ2-5; TRBD1 matches 10 bases. The CDR3 extends over 15 amino acids. V dropped 1 base and J dropped 5; count of bases not matched to a gene: 4. Germline V gene data show CDR1 as LNHDA and CDR2 as SQIVND (reference sequence). The DNA of the CDR3 is TGTGCCAGTAGTATAGGCCCGACAGGGGGCGAGACCCAGTACTTC. This gives the protein CASSIGPTGGETQYF.

The CDR3 is CASSLLAGGQDTQYF. The CDR3 DNA is TGTGCCAGCAGCTTACTAGCGGGGGGGCAAGATACGCAGTATTTT. The rearrangement joins TRBV5-5 to TRBJ2-3, with 13 nucleotides matching TRBD2. This CDR3 region has 15 residues. Trimming at V came to 2 bases and at J to 5 bases, leaving 2 bases not matched to a gene. Germline V gene lookup returns CDR1 SGHKS and CDR2 YYEKEE (reference sequence).

The V call is TRBV30, the J call TRBJ1-1; D unclear. CDR1 and CDR2 from the germline V gene are GTSNPN and SVGIG (reference sequence). The CDR3 contains 11 residues. Trimming pared 7 bases from V and 10 bases from J, leaving 16 bases between. The CDR3 sequence is CASTHPNRAFF. The CDR3, as DNA: TGTGCCTCCACCCACCCTAATAGAGCTTTCTTT.

This clone was found a few times. An end of the junction does not agree with germline; a read error may underlie this. The chain carries TRBV5-1 and TRBJ1-1; perhaps TRBD1 as D (6 bases). CDR1 and CDR2 from the germline V gene are SGHRS and YFSETQ. CDR3 length equals 15 residues. The CDR3 reads CASSLGLQGGAEAFF. DNA of the CDR3: TGCGCCAGCAGTTTGGGATTACAGGGAGGGGCTGAAGCTTTCTTT.

This chain uses TRBV6-1 with TRBJ1-3; tentative D call: TRBD1 (5 bases). The germline V and J ends were trimmed by 0 bases and 0 bases, with 18 bases remaining between them. Germline lookup yields CDR1 MNHNS and CDR2 SASEGT. The CDR3 is 19 residues long. In DNA form, the CDR3 reads TGTGCCAGCAGTGAAGCGCTTCTCCAGCGGGACCTCTCTGGAAACACCATATATTTT. Protein sequence: CASSEALLQRDLSGNTIYF.